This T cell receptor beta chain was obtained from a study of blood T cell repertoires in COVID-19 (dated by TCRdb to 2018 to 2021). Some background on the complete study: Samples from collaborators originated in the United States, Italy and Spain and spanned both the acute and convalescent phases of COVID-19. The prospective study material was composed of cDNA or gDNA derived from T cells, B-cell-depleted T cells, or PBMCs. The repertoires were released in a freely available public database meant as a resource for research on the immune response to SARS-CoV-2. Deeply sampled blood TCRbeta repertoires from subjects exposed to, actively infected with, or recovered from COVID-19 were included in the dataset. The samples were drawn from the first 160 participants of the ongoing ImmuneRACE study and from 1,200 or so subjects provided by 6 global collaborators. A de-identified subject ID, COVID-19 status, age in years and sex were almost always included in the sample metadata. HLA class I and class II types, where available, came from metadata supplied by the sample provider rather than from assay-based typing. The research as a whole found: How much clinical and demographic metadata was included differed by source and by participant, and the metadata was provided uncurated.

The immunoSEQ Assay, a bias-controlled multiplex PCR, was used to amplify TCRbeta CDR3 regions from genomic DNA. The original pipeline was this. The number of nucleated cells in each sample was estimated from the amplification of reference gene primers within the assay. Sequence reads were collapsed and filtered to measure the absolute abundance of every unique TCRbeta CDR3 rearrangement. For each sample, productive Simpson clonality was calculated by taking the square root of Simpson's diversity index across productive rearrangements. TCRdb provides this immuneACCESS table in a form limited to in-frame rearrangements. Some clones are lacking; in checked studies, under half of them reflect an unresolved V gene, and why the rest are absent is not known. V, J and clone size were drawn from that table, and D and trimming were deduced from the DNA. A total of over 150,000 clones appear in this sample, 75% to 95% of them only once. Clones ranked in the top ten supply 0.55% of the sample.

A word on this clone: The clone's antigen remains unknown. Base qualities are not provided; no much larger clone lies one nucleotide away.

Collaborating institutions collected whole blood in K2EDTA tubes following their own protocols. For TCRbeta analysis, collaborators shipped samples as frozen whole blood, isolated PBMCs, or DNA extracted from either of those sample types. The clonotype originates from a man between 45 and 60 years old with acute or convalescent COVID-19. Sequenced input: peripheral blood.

The CDR3 region: CASSLVWTTGELFF. The nucleotide sequence is given as TGTGCCAGCAGCTTAGTCTGGACAACCGGGGAGCTGTTTTTT. The sequence is built from TRBV7-9 and TRBJ2-2, and the D gene may be TRBD1, 5 bases matching. The CDR3, from cysteine to phenylalanine, totals 14 residues. The DNA shown is the 42-base CDR3, in frame from base 1. CDR1 and CDR2 were assigned from the germline V gene (reference sequence) as SEHNR and FQNEAQ. V lost 1 base and J lost 5 bases; the stretch between them is 8 bases long.